Listed here are 23 T cell receptor beta chains from one sample, sequenced in a study of blood T cell repertoires in COVID-19. Clones were sequenced by immunoSEQ multiplex PCR, and TCRdb holds only the in-frame ones, with some missing. The table has 200,000 to 300,000 clones, around 89% seen once. Material for sequencing was PBMCs or T cells enriched from blood (not recorded which). The receptors were sampled from a woman in her 30s who had recovered from COVID-19.

This chain links TRBV19 with TRBJ1-5; D possibly corresponds to TRBD1 (6 bases). The CDR3 extends over 14 amino acids. Germline V CDR1 and CDR2: LNHDA, SQIVND (reference sequence). V shed 3 bases and J shed 6 bases, with 12 bases lying between them. In DNA, the CDR3 is TGTGCCAGTAGTATGGGGACACCACGTCAGCCCCAGCATTTT. It codes for CASSMGTPRQPQHF.

The chain has TRBV6-5 and TRBJ1-1; the match to TRBD1 covers 11 bases. Germline V gene sequence: CDR1 MNHEY, CDR2 SVGAGI. The CDR3 length is 15 residues. J lost 6 bases, V lost 3 bases, and 6 bases had no gene match. The CDR3 bases are TGTGCCAGCAGTTATCGAGGGACAGGGGGACCTGAAGCTTTCTTT. Its translation: CASSYRGTGGPEAFF.

V usage is TRBV28 and J usage is TRBJ1-1; D gene unclear. CDR1 and CDR2 (germline): MDHEN, SYDVKM. This CDR3 spans 13 amino acids. Between the trimmed V and J ends, which lost 10 bases and 2 bases, there was a span of 14 bases. The CDR3 bases are TGTGCCATACTACCCCGACCAAACACTGAAGCTTTCTTT. Translated: CAILPRPNTEAFF.

This sequence joins TRBV28 and TRBJ2-7; TRBD2 might be the D (5 bases). The CDR3 contains 14 residues. CDR1 is MDHEN, CDR2 SYDVKM, per germline. Trimming cost V 2 bases and J 1 base, with 9 bases left between them. CDR3 loop: CASSLPGKSYEQYF. The CDR3 DNA follows: TGTGCCAGCAGTTTACCCGGGAAGTCCTACGAGCAGTACTTC.

V is TRBV7-2 and J is TRBJ1-2, with D tentatively TRBD1 (6 bases). The CDR3 has 14 residues. The germline V gene has CDR1 SGHTA and CDR2 FQGNSA. With 5 bases removed from V and 0 bases from J, the gap between germline ends came to 10 bases. CDR3 coding DNA: TGTGCCAGCAGCCCCCGGACAGCTAACTATGGCTACACCTTC. This codes for CASSPRTANYGYTF.

The V call is TRBV15, the J call TRBJ2-5; 9 positions agree with TRBD2. The CDR3 spans 17 residues. CDR1 is LNHNV, CDR2 YYDKDF, per germline (reference sequence). J lost 4 bases, V lost 0 bases, and 9 bases had no gene match. This chain's CDR3 is CATSREVAGGPSETQYF. Written as DNA, the CDR3 is TGTGCCACCAGCAGAGAGGTGGCGGGAGGGCCTTCAGAGACCCAGTACTTC.

The genes are TRBV7-6 and TRBJ1-2; 8 bases agree with TRBD1. This CDR3 comprises 14 residues. Germline V gene data show CDR1 as SGHVS and CDR2 as FNYEAQ. Germline trimming cut 5 bases from V and 5 bases from J; bases unmatched to any gene: 7. CDR3 residues: CASSRGQGGYGYTF. CDR3 nucleotides: TGTGCCAGCAGCCGAGGACAGGGCGGATATGGCTACACCTTC.

V and J are TRBV11-2 and TRBJ1-1, with D maybe TRBD1 (5 bases). This CDR3 is built from 13 residues. V was pared by 3 bases and J by 2 bases, with 7 bases between. Germline assignment: CDR1 SGHAT and CDR2 FQNNGV. In DNA, the CDR3 is TGTGCCAGCAGCTTTCAGGGTAACACTGAAGCTTTCTTT. Amino acids: CASSFQGNTEAFF.

The chain uses TRBV4-3 and TRBJ2-2, with D possibly being TRBD1 (5 bases). Germline-derived CDR1 and CDR2 are LGHNA and YSLEER. Trimming removed 4 bases at V and 0 bases at J, with 9 bases between. CDR3 size: 15 residues. The CDR3 DNA is TGCGCCAGCAGCCGCAGACAGACGAACACCGGGGAGCTGTTTTTT. Amino acid sequence: CASSRRQTNTGELFF.

The rearrangement joins TRBV5-1 to TRBJ2-3; 9 nucleotides agree with TRBD1. This CDR3 region has 14 residues. Unmatched junction bases numbered 7, after V lost 5 bases and J lost 6 bases. CDR1 is SGHRS, CDR2 YFSETQ, per germline. The chain's CDR3 is CASRQGQGGDTQYF. The CDR3 region has the DNA TGCGCCAGCAGGCAGGGACAGGGAGGGGATACGCAGTATTTT.

This clone appeared once. The chain carries TRBV3-1 (or the pseudogene TRBV3-2) and TRBJ1-2, with TRBD1 identical over 10 bases. CDR1 is LGHDT and CDR2 is YNNKEL in the germline V gene (reference sequence). The CDR3 contains 14 residues. The junction had 6 bases not matched to a gene; V was cut back by 3 bases and J by 8 bases. The CDR3 loop reads CASSHPGTGEGYTF. The CDR3 bases are TGTGCCAGCAGCCACCCCGGGACAGGGGAGGGCTACACCTTC.

This clone was recorded only once. This chain joins TRBV30 and TRBJ2-5; D is possibly TRBD1 or TRBD2 (5 bases each). V gave up 8 bases and J gave up 4 bases, with 11 bases separating them. CDR1 and CDR2 (germline): GTSNPN, SVGIG (reference sequence). The CDR3 is 11 amino acids. CDR3 region: CARGLRETQYF. Here the CDR3 DNA reads TGTGCCCGGGGCCTTAGAGAGACCCAGTACTTC.

The rearrangement links TRBV3-1 (or the pseudogene TRBV3-2) to TRBJ2-1; D may be TRBD1 (6 bases). From germline, CDR1 is LGHDT and CDR2 YNNKEL (reference sequence). Trimming removed 8 bases at V and 0 bases at J, with 14 bases between. This CDR3 has 15 amino acids. The CDR3 spells CASRSTGNSYNEQFF. The CDR3 DNA reads as TGTGCCAGCCGTTCGACAGGCAACTCCTACAATGAGCAGTTCTTC.

V gene TRBV7-8 combines with J gene TRBJ1-2; D remains ambiguous. Germline CDR1 and CDR2: SGHVS and FQNEAQ. Trimming removed 5 bases from V and 4 bases from J, with 17 bases in between. This CDR3 contains 15 residues. CDR3 sequence reads: CASSLVHWERYGYTF. The CDR3 DNA reads TGTGCCAGCAGCCTGGTCCATTGGGAGCGCTATGGCTACACCTTC.

The chain carries TRBV15 and TRBJ1-2, with 8 bases identical to TRBD1. The CDR3 totals 17 residues. Germline-derived CDR1 and CDR2 are LNHNV and YYDKDF (reference sequence). With V trimmed by 1 base and J by 4 bases, 11 bases remained unmatched. The CDR3: CATSRGPGQEDIYGYTF. The DNA of the CDR3 is TGTGCCACCAGCAGAGGCCCGGGACAGGAGGACATCTATGGCTACACCTTC.

The chain joins TRBV9 to TRBJ2-7, with 9 bases identical to TRBD2. The V and J ends lost 0 bases and 5 bases, in that order; junction bases with no gene match: 3. Per the germline V gene, CDR1 is SGDLS and CDR2 is YYNGEE. The CDR3 spans 14 residues. The CDR3 loop is CASSVGTSADEQYF. The CDR3 DNA is TGTGCCAGCAGCGTAGGGACTAGCGCCGACGAGCAGTACTTC.

The rearrangement joins TRBV24-1 to TRBJ2-3; 8 positions match TRBD1. Germline CDR1 and CDR2: KGHDR and SFDVKD. The CDR3 runs 16 residues. V was clipped by 3 bases and J by 2 bases; unmatched bases: 6. CDR3 in DNA: TGTGCCACCAGTGATACGGGACAGGCACCCACAGATACGCAGTATTTT. It codes for CATSDTGQAPTDTQYF.

The rearrangement links TRBV6-2 or TRBV6-3 to TRBJ2-7, with 9 bases fitting TRBD1. V was clipped by 0 bases and J by 6 bases; unmatched bases: 12. The CDR3 is made up of 17 amino acids. Germline CDR1 is MNHEY and CDR2 is SVGEGT. The CDR3: CASSYSSPTGGSREQYF. The CDR3 DNA reads TGTGCCAGCAGTTACTCATCCCCGACAGGGGGTTCACGCGAGCAGTACTTC.

The J gene is TRBJ2-7, the V gene TRBV15, with 8 bases that match TRBD1. Trimming cost V 0 bases and J 4 bases; bases outside gene matches: 8. Looked up from germline, CDR1 is LNHNV and CDR2 is YYDKDF (reference sequence). The CDR3 has 16 amino acids. The CDR3 sequence is CATSRDRTGKGYEQYF. The CDR3, as DNA: TGTGCCACCAGCAGAGATCGGACAGGGAAAGGGTACGAGCAGTACTTC.

The chain has TRBV11-3 and TRBJ2-1, with 15 bases identical to TRBD2. CDR1 SGHNT and CDR2 YENEEA come from the germline V gene. CDR3 size: 15 residues. The junction had 7 bases not matched to a gene; V was cut back by 3 bases and J by 13 bases. The CDR3 protein is CASSLGLAGGMGQFF. The CDR3 DNA reads TGTGCCAGCAGCTTGGGACTAGCGGGAGGAATGGGTCAGTTCTTC.

This clone was observed a single time. V is TRBV5-4 and J is TRBJ1-3; a weak D match, TRBD1 (5 bases). CDR1 is SGHNT, CDR2 YYREEE, per germline (reference sequence). The CDR3 sequence is 14 residues long. Trimming left V 0 bases short and J 6 bases short, with 10 bases between. For the CDR3, the DNA is TGTGCCAGCAGCTTGGCAGGGAAGAAAAACACCATATATTTT. Translating it yields CASSLAGKKNTIYF. Drawing the rest from reference TRBV5-4 and TRBJ1-3, the complete variable domain is ETGVTQSPTHLIKTRGQQVTLRCSSQSGHNTVSWYQQALGQGPQFIFQYYREEENGRGNFPPRFSGLQFPNYSSELNVNALELDDSALYLCASSLAGKKNTIYFGEGSWLTVV.

The chain links TRBV9 to TRBJ2-7, with 7 bases fitting TRBD2. Germline lookup yields CDR1 SGDLS and CDR2 YYNGEE. The V segment lost 0 bases and the J segment 6 bases; nucleotides outside the gene matches: 12. CDR3 length: 16 amino acids. The CDR3 sequence is CASSVAGSSGLTEQYF. Written as DNA, the CDR3 is TGTGCCAGCAGCGTAGCAGGCTCTAGCGGACTCACCGAGCAGTACTTC.

The chain carries TRBV7-9 and TRBJ1-4; 8 nucleotides align to TRBD1. CDR1 is SEHNR, CDR2 FQNEAQ, per germline (reference sequence). Trimming cost V 6 bases and J 8 bases; bases outside gene matches: 8. This CDR3 contains 14 residues. The CDR3 nucleotides are TGTGCCAGCAGTCAAATGACAGGGGACGAAAAACTGTTTTTT. It codes for CASSQMTGDEKLFF.